This T cell receptor beta chain was retrieved from a study of siplizumab effects on memory and regulatory T cells. Libraries were prepared by immunoSEQ multiplex PCR; TCRdb keeps only in-frame clonotypes and omits some of them. The sample lists roughly 120,000 clones, roughly 92% occurring once. The junction had 2 bases not matched to a gene; V was cut back by 0 bases and J by 8 bases. Germline loops: CDR1 KGHSH, CDR2 LQKENI. The CDR3 extends over 15 amino acids. The chain is built from TRBV18 and TRBJ1-3; TRBD1 matches at 12 bases. Sequenced sample: CD4+ T cells sorted from blood. The TCR comes from a human donor in good health. The CDR3 protein is CASSPPGQGAYTIYF. The CDR3 region has the DNA TGTGCCAGCTCACCACCGGGACAGGGGGCTTACACCATATATTTT.